Described below is a single T cell receptor beta chain sequence and its context. Participants' own reports of clinical history determined their cohort assignment. Original data processing: Reference gene primer amplification gave estimated nucleated cell counts. The repertoire was sequenced with immunoSEQ multiplex PCR; TCRdb's copy has only in-frame clones and lacks some. V, J and clone size are those of that table, while D and trimming were read from the DNA. Among around 240,000 clones listed, roughly nine tenths were seen once. The sample is drawn from a study of blood T cell repertoires in COVID-19. At the level of the study: Specimens from acute and convalescent COVID-19 originated in the United States, Italy and Spain. In each case, the material was cDNA or gDNA derived from T cells, B-cell-depleted T cells, or PBMCs.

This CDR3 region has 15 residues. Trimming removed 5 bases from V and 5 bases from J, with 18 bases in between. Germline CDR1 LNHDA, CDR2 SQIVND (reference sequence). This chain joins TRBV19 and TRBJ2-5; D might be TRBD2 (6 bases). The source of this sequence is a human donor in a cohort exposed to, infected with or recovered from COVID-19 (not recorded which). The donor label of this sample is uncertain. The sample was PBMCs or T cells enriched from blood (not recorded which). The CDR3 DNA follows: TGTGCCAGTAGTCTGGGCCCCGGAGGGTTTGAGACCCAGTACTTC. It encodes CASSLGPGGFETQYF.